The rows below give T cell receptor beta chains drawn from one sample of a study of lymphopenia after photon versus proton radiotherapy. The repertoire was sequenced with immunoSEQ multiplex PCR; TCRdb's copy has only in-frame clones and lacks some. The sample holds 42,000 or so clones, about 85% seen once. Sequences were derived from peripheral blood, sampled from a patient treated with proton-based radiotherapy. These receptor sequences come from a woman in her 70s with pancreatic cancer. CDR3s include the opening cysteine and the closing phenylalanine or tryptophan. A D gene is named only where the DNA matches it firmly. Only part of the rows carry a size: once, few, many, or a class if the clone is expanded.

TRBV7-3	TRBJ2-2	16	few	TRBD2	CASSSRVAGGSGELFF	TGTGCCAGCAGCTCCCGGGTAGCGGGAGGATCCGGGGAGCTGTTTTTT
TRBV4-3	TRBJ1-4	16	NA	NA	CASSQGGGGTNEKLFF	TGCGCCAGCAGCCAAGGAGGCGGAGGAACTAATGAAAAACTGTTTTTT
TRBV27	TRBJ2-7	14	NA	NA	CASSPKTGSYEQYF	TGTGCCAGCAGTCCTAAGACAGGATCCTACGAGCAGTACTTC
TRBV6-5	TRBJ2-1	15	NA	TRBD2	CASSQTSGAYNEQFF	TGTGCCAGCAGTCAGACTAGCGGAGCCTACAATGAGCAGTTCTTC
TRBV6-6	TRBJ2-7	14	NA	NA	CASSLDLVVYEQYF	TGTGCCAGCAGTCTGGATTTGGTTGTCTACGAGCAGTACTTC
TRBV5-4	TRBJ2-5	14	once	NA	CASSFGGVQETQYF	TGTGCCAGCAGCTTTGGCGGAGTCCAAGAGACCCAGTACTTC
TRBV19	TRBJ2-2	16	NA	NA	CASSIRRGSGTGELFF	TGTGCCAGTAGTATACGCCGGGGGAGCGGGACCGGGGAGCTGTTTTTT
TRBV5-4	TRBJ1-6	16	NA	NA	CASSLSRAEPNSPLHF	TGTGCCAGCAGCTTGTCGAGGGCCGAGCCGAATTCACCCCTCCACTTT
TRBV19	TRBJ1-2	14	once	NA	CASSQGGGNYGYTF	TGTGCCAGTAGCCAGGGTGGGGGTAACTATGGCTACACCTTC
TRBV5-5	TRBJ1-1	18	NA	NA	CASSLAGQIYDRNTEAFF	TGTGCCAGCAGCTTGGCCGGACAGATCTACGATAGGAACACTGAAGCTTTCTTT
TRBV25-1	TRBJ2-3	15	NA	NA	CASSDVGTSTDTQYF	TGTGCCAGCAGTGACGTGGGGACTAGCACAGATACGCAGTATTTT
TRBV9	TRBJ2-1	15	NA	NA	CASSAGGGPDNEQFF	TGTGCCAGCAGCGCGGGTGGAGGGCCGGACAATGAGCAGTTCTTC
TRBV11-3	TRBJ1-4	16	NA	NA	CASSLTCRALVGKLFF	TGTGCCAGCAGCTTAACGTGTCGTGCCCTGGTGGGAAAACTGTTTTTT
TRBV15	TRBJ2-1	13	once	TRBD1	CATSTGDTWEQFF	TGTGCCACCTCAACAGGGGATACATGGGAGCAGTTCTTC
TRBV7-9	TRBJ2-4	13	NA	NA	CASSFEGPNIQYF	TGTGCCAGCAGCTTTGAGGGCCCAAACATTCAGTACTTC
TRBV18	TRBJ2-2	16	NA	NA	CASSPGVARASGELFF	TGTGCCAGCTCGCCGGGTGTGGCGCGCGCCTCCGGGGAGCTGTTTTTT
TRBV6-6	TRBJ2-7	14	NA	TRBD2	CASTRTSGHYEQYF	TGTGCCAGCACTAGGACTAGCGGCCACTACGAGCAGTACTTC
TRBV5-1	TRBJ2-5	16	once	TRBD1	CASSLGALTGEETQYF	TGCGCCAGCAGCTTGGGAGCGCTTACAGGGGAAGAGACCCAGTACTTC
TRBV28	TRBJ1-6	14	NA	NA	CASAGHVKYSPLHF	TGTGCCAGCGCGGGACACGTAAAGTATTCACCCCTCCACTTT
TRBV9	TRBJ2-2	16	NA	NA	CASSVAPQRNTGELFF	TGTGCCAGCAGCGTCGCCCCCCAGAGAAACACCGGGGAGCTGTTTTTT
TRBV19	TRBJ2-2	16	once	TRBD2	CASSIPAGGPGGELFF	TGTGCCAGTAGTATACCAGCGGGAGGGCCTGGCGGGGAGCTGTTTTTT
TRBV27	TRBJ2-6	17	few	NA	CASSSLDRSSGANVLTF	TGTGCCAGCAGTTCCCTGGACAGAAGCTCTGGGGCCAACGTCCTGACTTTC
TRBV6-4	TRBJ2-3	20	NA	TRBD2	CASSVFSLMGLAGESDTQYF	TGTGCCAGCAGTGTCTTTTCACTGATGGGACTAGCGGGAGAATCAGATACGCAGTATTTT
TRBV5-1	TRBJ2-5	13	NA	TRBD1	CASSFRGQETQYF	TGCGCCAGCAGCTTTAGGGGGCAGGAGACCCAGTACTTC
TRBV5-6	TRBJ2-1	12	NA	NA	CASSPGGGEQFF	TGTGCCAGCAGCCCCGGTGGTGGGGAGCAGTTCTTC
TRBV6-5	TRBJ1-1	15	NA	NA	CASSYGQRASPEAFF	TGTGCCAGCAGTTACGGCCAGCGGGCGAGTCCTGAAGCTTTCTTT
TRBV7-2	TRBJ1-1	13	NA	TRBD1	CASIDRDDTEAFF	TGTGCCAGCATAGACAGGGACGACACTGAAGCTTTCTTT
TRBV5-4	TRBJ2-2	16	NA	TRBD1	CASSLAGQGNTGELFF	TGTGCCAGCAGCTTGGCGGGACAGGGTAACACCGGGGAGCTGTTTTTT
TRBV5-6	TRBJ1-4	18	NA	NA	CASSLEGQATATNEKLFF	TGTGCCAGCAGCTTGGAAGGGCAGGCGACTGCAACTAATGAAAAACTGTTTTTT
TRBV29-1	TRBJ2-7	13	NA	NA	CSVASGRSYEQYF	TGCAGCGTGGCCTCGGGAAGGAGCTACGAGCAGTACTTC
TRBV13	TRBJ2-1	13	NA	NA	CASSSESLHEQFF	TGTGCCAGCAGCTCGGAGTCCCTTCATGAGCAGTTCTTC
TRBV13	TRBJ1-5	13	few	NA	CASSSRTEQPQHF	TGTGCCAGCAGCTCCCGGACGGAACAGCCCCAGCATTTT
TRBV11-1	TRBJ1-2	16	NA	NA	CASSSPGPGSNYGYTF	TGTGCCAGCAGCAGCCCGGGGCCCGGATCTAACTATGGCTACACCTTC
TRBV5-4	TRBJ1-2	14	NA	TRBD1	CASSSGQGRDGYTF	TGTGCCAGCAGCTCCGGACAGGGGCGCGATGGCTACACCTTC
TRBV10-3	TRBJ1-3	12	NA	NA	CAINGGGDTIYF	TGTGCCATCAATGGGGGTGGAGACACCATATATTTT
TRBV14	TRBJ1-3	12	NA	NA	CASSQGTLAIYF	TGTGCCAGCAGCCAAGGGACTCTAGCCATATATTTT
TRBV28	TRBJ1-5	15	NA	TRBD1	CASSLGQGDNQPQHF	TGTGCCAGCAGTCTCGGGCAGGGGGACAATCAGCCCCAGCATTTT
TRBV2	TRBJ1-1	11	NA	NA	CASSEAYEAFF	TGTGCCAGCAGTGAAGCGTACGAAGCTTTCTTT
TRBV6-5	TRBJ2-7	15	NA	NA	CASSYTTGQLYEQYF	TGTGCCAGCAGTTACACTACCGGACAGTTATACGAGCAGTACTTC
TRBV28	TRBJ1-5	13	NA	NA	CASSLVGEQPQHF	TGTGCCAGCAGTTTAGTAGGCGAGCAGCCCCAGCATTTT
TRBV6-6	TRBJ2-7	14	NA	NA	CASSYSTGLYEQYF	TGTGCCAGCAGTTACTCGACCGGGTTATACGAGCAGTACTTC
TRBV5-1	TRBJ2-3	14	NA	NA	CASLWGEGTDTQYF	TGCGCCAGCCTGTGGGGGGAAGGGACAGATACGCAGTATTTT
TRBV18	TRBJ2-1	13	NA	NA	CASSPWPDNEQFF	TGTGCCAGCTCACCCTGGCCAGACAATGAGCAGTTCTTC
TRBV28	TRBJ1-2	14	NA	TRBD1	CASGGTGTNYGYTF	TGTGCCAGCGGTGGGACAGGGACCAACTATGGCTACACCTTC
TRBV21-1	TRBJ2-1	12	NA	NA	CASSYPLDEQFF	TGTGCCAGCAGCTATCCACTAGATGAGCAGTTCTTC
TRBV27	TRBJ2-1	14	NA	NA	CASSLAAAGDEQFF	TGTGCCAGCAGTTTGGCTGCGGCCGGGGATGAGCAGTTCTTC
TRBV5-1	TRBJ2-1	12	NA	NA	CASSLDYNEQFF	TGCGCCAGCAGCTTGGACTACAATGAGCAGTTCTTC
TRBV19	TRBJ2-1	15	NA	NA	CASSTTGRAYNEQFF	TGTGCCAGTAGTACTACAGGAAGGGCTTACAATGAGCAGTTCTTC
TRBV27	TRBJ1-1	17	NA	TRBD1	CASSFRRGQGLNTEAFF	TGTGCCAGCAGTTTTCGGAGAGGACAGGGGTTGAACACTGAAGCTTTCTTT
TRBV18	TRBJ2-7	15	NA	TRBD1	CASSRAGTGGSEQYF	TGTGCCAGCTCACGCGCCGGGACAGGGGGCTCCGAGCAGTACTTC
TRBV5-1	TRBJ2-7	15	NA	TRBD1	CASSLDRGRSYEQYF	TGCGCCAGCAGCTTGGACAGGGGGCGCTCCTACGAGCAGTACTTC
TRBV13	TRBJ2-3	16	NA	NA	CASSSPGGLGTDTQYF	TGTGCCAGCAGCTCCCCTGGGGGGCTCGGCACAGATACGCAGTATTTT
TRBV6-7	TRBJ2-2	17	NA	TRBD2	CASSYSPREGDTGELFF	TGTGCCAGCAGTTACTCCCCGCGGGAGGGGGACACCGGGGAGCTGTTTTTT
TRBV19	TRBJ2-1	18	NA	TRBD2	CASRGTSGMWSSYNEQFF	TGTGCCAGTAGGGGGACTAGCGGGATGTGGAGCTCCTACAATGAGCAGTTCTTC